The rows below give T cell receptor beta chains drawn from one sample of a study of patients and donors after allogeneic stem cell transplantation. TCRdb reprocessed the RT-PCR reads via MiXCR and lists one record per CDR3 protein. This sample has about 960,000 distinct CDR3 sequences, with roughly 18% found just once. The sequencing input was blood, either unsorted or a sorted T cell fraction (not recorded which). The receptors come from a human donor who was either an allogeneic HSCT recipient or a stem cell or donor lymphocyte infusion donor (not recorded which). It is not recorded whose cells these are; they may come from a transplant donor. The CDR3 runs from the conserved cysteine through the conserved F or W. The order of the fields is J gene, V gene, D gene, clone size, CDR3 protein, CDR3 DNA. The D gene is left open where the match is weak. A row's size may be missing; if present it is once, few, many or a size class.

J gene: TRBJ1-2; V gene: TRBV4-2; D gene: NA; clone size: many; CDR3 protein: CASSRPGEDYGYTF; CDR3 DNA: TGTGCCAGCAGCCGGCCAGGGGAGGACTATGGCTACACCTTC
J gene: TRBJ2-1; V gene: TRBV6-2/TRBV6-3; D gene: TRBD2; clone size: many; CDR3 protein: CASRGGGNEQFF; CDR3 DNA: TGTGCCAGCAGAGGCGGGGGTAATGAGCAGTTCTTC
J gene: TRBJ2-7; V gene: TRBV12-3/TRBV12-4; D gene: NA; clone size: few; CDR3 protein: CASSKLDSSYEQYF; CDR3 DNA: TGTGCCAGCAGTAAACTGGACAGTTCCTACGAGCAGTACTTC
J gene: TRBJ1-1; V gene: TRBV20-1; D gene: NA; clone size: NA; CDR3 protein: CSAKGQGTEAFF; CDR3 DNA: TGCAGTGCTAAAGGGCAGGGCACTGAAGCTTTCTTT
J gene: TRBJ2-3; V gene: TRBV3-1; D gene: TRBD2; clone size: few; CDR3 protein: CASSLRETSTDTQYF; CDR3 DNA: TGTGCCAGCAGCCTGCGGGAGACCAGCACAGATACGCAGTATTTT
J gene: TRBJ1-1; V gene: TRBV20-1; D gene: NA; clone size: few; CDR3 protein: CSARDYRVNTEAFF; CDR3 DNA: TGCAGTGCTAGAGATTACAGGGTTAACACTGAAGCTTTCTTT
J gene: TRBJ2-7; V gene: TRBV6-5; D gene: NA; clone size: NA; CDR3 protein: CASSYSNPYEQYF; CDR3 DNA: TGTGCCAGCAGTTACTCGAACCCCTACGAGCAGTACTTC
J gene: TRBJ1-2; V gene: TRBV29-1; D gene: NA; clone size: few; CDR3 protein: CSATTLVNYGYTF; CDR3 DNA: TGCAGCGCCACGACACTTGTTAACTATGGCTACACCTTC
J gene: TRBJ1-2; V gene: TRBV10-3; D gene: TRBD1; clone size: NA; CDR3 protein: CAIRGQKGANYGYTF; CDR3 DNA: TGTGCCATCAGGGGACAGAAAGGAGCTAACTATGGCTACACCTTC
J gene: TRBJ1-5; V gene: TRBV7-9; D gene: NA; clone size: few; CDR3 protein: CASSLGPTDHSNQPQHF; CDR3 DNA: TGTGCCAGCAGCTTAGGGCCGACTGATCATAGCAATCAGCCCCAGCATTTT
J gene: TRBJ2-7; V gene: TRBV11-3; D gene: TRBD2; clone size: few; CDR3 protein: CASSRPGGLREQYF; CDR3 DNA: TGTGCCAGCAGTCGACCGGGAGGGCTACGGGAGCAGTACTTC
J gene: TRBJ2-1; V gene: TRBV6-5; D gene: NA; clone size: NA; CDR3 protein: CASSYGGGLPNEQFF; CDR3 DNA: TGTGCCAGCAGTTACGGGGGGGGCCTCCCCAATGAGCAGTTCTTC
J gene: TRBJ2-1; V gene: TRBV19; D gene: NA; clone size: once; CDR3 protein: CASSTEEARGNEQFF; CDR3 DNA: TGTGCCAGTAGTACCGAAGAAGCCCGGGGGAATGAGCAGTTCTTC
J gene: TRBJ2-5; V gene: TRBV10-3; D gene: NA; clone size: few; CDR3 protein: CAISRSSGGETQYF; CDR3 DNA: TGTGCCATCAGTCGGTCGTCAGGGGGGGAGACCCAGTACTTC
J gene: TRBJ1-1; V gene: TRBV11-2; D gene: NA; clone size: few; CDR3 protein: CASSLVGGTTEAFF; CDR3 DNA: TGTGCCAGCAGCTTAGTGGGGGGAACAACTGAAGCTTTCTTT
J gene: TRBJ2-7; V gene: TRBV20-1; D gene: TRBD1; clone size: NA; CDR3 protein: CSARDKGQGPYEQYF; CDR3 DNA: TGCAGTGCTAGAGATAAGGGACAGGGACCCTACGAGCAGTACTTC
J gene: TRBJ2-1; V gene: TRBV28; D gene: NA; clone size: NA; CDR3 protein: CASTSLDSPNEQFF; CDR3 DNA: TGTGCCAGCACCTCTTTGGATAGCCCCAATGAGCAGTTCTTC
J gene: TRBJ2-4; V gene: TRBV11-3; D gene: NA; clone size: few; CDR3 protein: CASSLGPFQYF; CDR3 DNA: TGTGCCAGCAGCTTGGGACCCTTTCAGTACTTC
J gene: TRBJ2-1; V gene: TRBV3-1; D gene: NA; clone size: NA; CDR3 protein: CASSQRVSGTNNEQFF; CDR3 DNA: TGTGCCAGCAGCCAACGGGTTAGCGGAACCAACAATGAGCAGTTCTTC
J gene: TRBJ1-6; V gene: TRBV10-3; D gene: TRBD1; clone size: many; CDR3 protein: CAISPDRVGSPLHF; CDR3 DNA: TGTGCCATCAGTCCGGACAGGGTGGGCTCACCCCTCCACTTT
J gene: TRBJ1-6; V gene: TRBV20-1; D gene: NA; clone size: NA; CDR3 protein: CSARDRGYEGGSPLHF; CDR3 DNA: TGCAGTGCTAGAGATCGAGGCTATGAAGGGGGTTCACCCCTCCACTTT
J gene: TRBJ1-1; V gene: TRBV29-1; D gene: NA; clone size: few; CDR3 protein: CSVTLGQRRTEAFF; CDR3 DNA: TGCAGCGTTACCCTTGGACAGAGGAGGACTGAAGCTTTCTTT
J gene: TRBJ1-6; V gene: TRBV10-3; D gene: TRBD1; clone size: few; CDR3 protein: CAIQERGRESPLHF; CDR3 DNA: TGTGCCATTCAAGAGAGGGGGCGAGAGTCACCCCTCCACTTT
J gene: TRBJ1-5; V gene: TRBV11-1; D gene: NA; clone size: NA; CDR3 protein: CASSLDRGGRSINQPQHF; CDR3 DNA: TGTGCCAGCAGCTTAGATCGGGGGGGGAGGTCGATCAATCAGCCCCAGCATTTT
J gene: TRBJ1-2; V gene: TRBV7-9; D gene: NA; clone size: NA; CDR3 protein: CASSLNGLDYGYTF; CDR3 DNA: TGTGCCAGCAGCTTAAATGGTTTGGACTATGGCTACACCTTC
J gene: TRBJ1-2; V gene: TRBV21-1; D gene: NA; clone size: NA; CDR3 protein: CANRDRGSRGYTF; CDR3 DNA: TGTGCCAACCGGGACAGGGGAAGCCGAGGCTACACCTTC
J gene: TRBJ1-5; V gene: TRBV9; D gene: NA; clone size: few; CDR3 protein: CASSVAGQPQHF; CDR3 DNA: TGTGCCAGCAGCGTAGCAGGGCAGCCCCAGCATTTT
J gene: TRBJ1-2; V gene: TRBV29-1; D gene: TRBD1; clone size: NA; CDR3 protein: CSVRGQGYNYGYTF; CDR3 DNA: TGCAGCGTTCGCGGACAGGGATATAACTATGGCTACACCTTC
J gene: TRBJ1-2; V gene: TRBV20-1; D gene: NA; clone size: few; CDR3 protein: CSARGEAPYGYTF; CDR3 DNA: TGCAGTGCTAGAGGGGAGGCCCCCTATGGCTACACCTTC
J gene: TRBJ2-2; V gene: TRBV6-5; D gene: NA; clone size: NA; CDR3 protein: CASSYLSDNPLTGELFF; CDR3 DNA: TGTGCCAGCAGTTACCTCTCGGACAACCCACTCACCGGGGAGCTGTTTTTT
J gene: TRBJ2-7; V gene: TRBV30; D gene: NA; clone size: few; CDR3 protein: CAWSDATPYEQYF; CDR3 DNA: TGTGCCTGGAGTGACGCCACTCCCTACGAGCAGTACTTC
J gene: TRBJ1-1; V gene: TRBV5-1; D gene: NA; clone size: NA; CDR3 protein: CASSQGRVRAEAFF; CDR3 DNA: TGCGCCAGCAGCCAGGGCAGGGTACGGGCTGAAGCTTTCTTT
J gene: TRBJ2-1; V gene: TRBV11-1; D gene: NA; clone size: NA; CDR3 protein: CASTSQTAGEQFF; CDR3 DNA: TGTGCCAGCACCTCGCAAACGGCCGGAGAGCAGTTCTTC
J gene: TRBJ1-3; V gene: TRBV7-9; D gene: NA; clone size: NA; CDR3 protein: CASSPSTVHSGNTIYF; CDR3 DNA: TGTGCCAGCAGCCCCTCGACAGTTCACTCTGGAAACACCATATATTTT
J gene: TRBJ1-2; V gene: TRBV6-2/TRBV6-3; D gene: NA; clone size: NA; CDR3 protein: CASSRSGQPRGRGYTF; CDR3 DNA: TGTGCCAGCAGCCGTTCCGGACAGCCGCGGGGGCGTGGCTACACCTTC
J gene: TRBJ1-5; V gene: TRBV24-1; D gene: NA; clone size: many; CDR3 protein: CATSDPGPNQPQHF; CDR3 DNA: TGTGCCACCAGTGATCCCGGTCCCAATCAGCCCCAGCATTTT
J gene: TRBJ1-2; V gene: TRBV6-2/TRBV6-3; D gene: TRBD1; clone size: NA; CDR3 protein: CASSSRRDSDGYTF; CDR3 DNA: TGTGCCAGCAGTTCCCGGAGGGACAGCGATGGCTACACCTTC
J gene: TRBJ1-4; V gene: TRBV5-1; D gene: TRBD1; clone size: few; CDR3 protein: CASSLDQGAGKLFF; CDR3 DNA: TGCGCCAGCAGCTTGGATCAGGGGGCAGGAAAACTGTTTTTT
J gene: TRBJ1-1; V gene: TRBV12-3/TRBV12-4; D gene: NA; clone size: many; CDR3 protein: CASSRLWVWGALGTEAFF; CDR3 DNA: TGTGCCAGCAGTCGGCTTTGGGTGTGGGGGGCGCTGGGCACTGAAGCTTTCTTT
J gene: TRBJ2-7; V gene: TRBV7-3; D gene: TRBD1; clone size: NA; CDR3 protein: CASSPADRAPEQYF; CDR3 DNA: TGTGCCAGCAGCCCCGCAGACAGGGCCCCTGAGCAGTACTTC
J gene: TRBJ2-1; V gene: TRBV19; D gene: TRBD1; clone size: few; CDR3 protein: CASSIGTGDNEQFF; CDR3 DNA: TGTGCCAGTAGTATTGGGACAGGGGACAATGAGCAGTTCTTC
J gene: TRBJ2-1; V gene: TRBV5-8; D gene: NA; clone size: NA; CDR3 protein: CASSYVQGRVNEQFF; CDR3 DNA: TGTGCCAGCAGCTATGTGCAGGGACGGGTCAATGAGCAGTTCTTC
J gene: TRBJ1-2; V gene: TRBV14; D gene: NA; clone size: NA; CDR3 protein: CASSQDHEGGYTF; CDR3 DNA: TGTGCCAGCAGCCAAGATCATGAGGGTGGCTACACCTTC